The next 23 T cell receptor beta chains were all read from a single sample in a study of T cell clonotyping in hematopoietic cell transplantation. Sequencing was performed with immunoSEQ multiplex PCR; in TCRdb, only in-frame clones are kept and a portion is missing. Among tens of thousands of clones listed, around 85% were seen once. The time point here: recipient sample about 28 days before transplant, after cytoreduction. The sample in question was peripheral blood mononuclear cells, obtained before stem cell transplant. Receptor source: a man aged 55 to 69 with acute myeloid leukemia. Some clones in this sample may be carry-over from other donors' samples.

This clone was seen only once. The V gene is TRBV11-3, the J gene TRBJ2-5; 8 bases are a match to TRBD1. This CDR3 has 15 residues. V trimming: 0 bases; J trimming: 4 bases; junction bases outside the gene matches: 4. From germline, CDR1 is SGHNT and CDR2 YENEEA. CDR3 DNA: TGTGCCAGCAGCTTAGACCCGACAGGGGCAGAGACCCAGTACTTC. Amino acid sequence: CASSLDPTGAETQYF.

V is TRBV5-8 and J is TRBJ1-6; 7 nucleotides align to TRBD1. This CDR3 contains 17 residues. The germline V gene has CDR1 SGHTS and CDR2 YDEGEE. Trimming removed 5 bases from V and 5 bases from J; junction bases left unmatched: 13. CDR3 amino acids: CASRTGAGASNNSPLHF. CDR3 bases: TGTGCCAGCAGAACAGGGGCAGGGGCTTCGAATAATTCACCCCTCCACTTT.

In this sample, this clone turned up a few times. The chain joins TRBV7-6 to TRBJ2-7; 9 bases match TRBD1. From germline, CDR1 is SGHVS and CDR2 FNYEAQ. The CDR3 spans 16 residues. The V gene end was trimmed by 4 bases and the J gene end by 5 bases; junction bases not matched to a gene: 12. The DNA of the CDR3 is TGTGCCAGCAGCTCACCAGGCGGGACAGGGTCGGACGAGCAGTACTTC. Its protein product is CASSSPGGTGSDEQYF.

The chain uses TRBV14 and TRBJ2-7; D not resolved. CDR1 and CDR2 (germline): SGHDN, FVKESK. The V gene lost 1 base and the J gene lost 2 bases, with 15 bases spanning the gap. The CDR3 spans 16 residues. The DNA of the CDR3 is TGTGCCAGCAGCCAAGTTCACTCCGCTTTAACCTACGAGCAGTACTTC. Translating it yields CASSQVHSALTYEQYF.

The chain recombines TRBV29-1 with TRBJ1-5; D ambiguous. Germline loops: CDR1 SQVTM, CDR2 ANQGSEA. The germline V and J ends were trimmed by 4 bases and 0 bases, with 7 bases remaining between them. This CDR3 is 13 amino acids long. This CDR3 is CSVGRDSNQPQHF. CDR3 DNA: TGCAGCGTTGGTCGGGATAGCAATCAGCCCCAGCATTTT.

This rearrangement joins TRBV5-1 to TRBJ1-2; no firm D call. CDR1 SGHRS and CDR2 YFSETQ come from the germline V gene. The CDR3 has 12 amino acids. V lost 3 bases and J 8 bases, leaving 11 bases between the germline ends. The chain's CDR3 is CASSSETGGYTF. The CDR3 DNA sequence: TGCGCCAGCAGCTCCGAGACGGGGGGCTACACCTTC.

V usage is TRBV28 and J usage is TRBJ1-1; D ambiguous. Trimming cost V 3 bases and J 1 base, with 15 bases left between them. CDR1 is MDHEN and CDR2 is SYDVKM in the germline V gene. This CDR3 contains 16 residues. The CDR3, as DNA: TGTGCCAGCAGTTTGCGTAGGCTACCTGGGAACACTGAAGCTTTCTTT. Translating gives CASSLRRLPGNTEAFF. The full variable domain, its missing parts supplied by reference TRBV28 and TRBJ1-1, is DVKVTQSSRYLVKRTGEKVFLECVQDMDHENMFWYRQDPGLGLRLIYFSYDVKMKEKGDIPEGYSVSREKKERFSLILESASTNQTSMYLCASSLRRLPGNTEAFFGQGTRLTVV.

The V and J genes are TRBV4-1 and TRBJ2-3; D is perhaps TRBD1 or TRBD2 (6 bases each). CDR3 length: 15 amino acids. V shed 0 bases and J shed 5 bases, with 12 bases lying between them. Per germline, CDR1 MGHRA and CDR2 YSYEKL. CDR3 sequence reads: CASSQDRRGRDTQYF. DNA for the CDR3: TGCGCCAGCAGCCAAGATCGGAGGGGGAGAGATACGCAGTATTTT.

CDR3 region: CASSFGTGTVNTEAFF. CDR3 nucleotides: TGTGCCAGCAGCTTTGGGACAGGGACCGTAAACACTGAAGCTTTCTTT. V is TRBV7-6 and J is TRBJ1-1; TRBD1 aligns across 9 bases. V was pared by 3 bases and J by 2 bases, with 7 bases of the junction left unmatched. This CDR3 spans 16 amino acids. CDR1 is SGHVS and CDR2 is FNYEAQ in the germline V gene.

This chain connects TRBV7-3 to TRBJ2-7; D gene ambiguous. Germline V lookup: CDR1 SGHTA, CDR2 FQGTGA. Deletions cut 2 bases from V and 3 bases from J, with 11 bases between. There are 14 residues in the CDR3. DNA of the CDR3: TGTGCCAGCAGCTTAGGTCCGGGTAGCTACGAGCAGTACTTC. It specifies CASSLGPGSYEQYF.

V usage is TRBV2 and J usage is TRBJ1-1; no firm D call. Per the germline V gene, CDR1 is SNHLY and CDR2 is FYNNEI. The CDR3 loop spans 14 amino acids. Trimming cost V 7 bases and J 0 bases, with 12 bases left between them. Written as DNA, the CDR3 is TGTGCCAGCACCTACACAGCGTTGAACACTGAAGCTTTCTTT. Residues: CASTYTALNTEAFF.

The count of this clone is one. The chain recombines TRBV6-6 with TRBJ1-4, with TRBD1 identical over 7 bases. Germline CDR1 and CDR2: MNHNY and SVGAGI (reference sequence). CDR3 size: 13 residues. With V trimmed by 8 bases and J by 8 bases, 8 bases remained unmatched. CDR3 in amino acids: CASSGQSDEKLFF. CDR3 coding DNA: TGTGCCAGCTCGGGACAGTCGGACGAAAAACTGTTTTTT.

The chain employs TRBV29-1 and TRBJ2-6; D might be TRBD1 (6 bases). The CDR3 is 17 amino acids. From germline, CDR1 is SQVTM and CDR2 ANQGSEA. V gave up 4 bases and J gave up 0 bases, with 16 bases separating them. The CDR3 DNA reads TGCAGCGTTGTCCCAGGGGAGTCCTTCTCTGGGGCCAACGTCCTGACTTTC. Translating gives CSVVPGESFSGANVLTF.

This chain joins TRBV5-1 and TRBJ1-1; 7 bases agree with TRBD1. Trimming cost V 4 bases and J 3 bases; bases outside gene matches: 3. The CDR3 extends over 13 amino acids. Germline lookup yields CDR1 SGHRS and CDR2 YFSETQ. The CDR3 sequence: CASSRTGDTEAFF. DNA for the CDR3: TGCGCCAGCAGCCGAACAGGGGACACTGAAGCTTTCTTT.

This chain links TRBV5-6 with TRBJ1-2; D is ambiguous. Germline V lookup: CDR1 SGHDT, CDR2 YYEEEE. V lost 0 bases to trimming and J lost 1 base, with 7 bases between them. CDR3 size: 14 residues. In nucleotides, the CDR3 is TGTGCCAGCAGCTTGGTGGTTCTTAACTATGGCTACACCTTC. It encodes CASSLVVLNYGYTF.

The chain couples TRBV27 to TRBJ1-1; TRBD1 aligns across 7 bases. The germline CDR1 and CDR2 sequences are MNHEY and SMNVEV (reference sequence). The V segment lost 4 bases and the J segment 8 bases; nucleotides outside the gene matches: 1. This CDR3 spans 11 amino acids. CDR3 DNA: TGTGCCAGCAGTTCGACAGGGGAAGCTTTCTTT. Translating it yields CASSSTGEAFF.

The V call is TRBV28, the J call TRBJ2-3, with D possibly being TRBD1 (6 bases). Germline assignment: CDR1 MDHEN and CDR2 SYDVKM. V was cut by 3 bases and J by 5 bases, with 18 bases left in between. The CDR3 totals 16 residues. CDR3 nucleotides: TGTGCCAGCAGTTTTTCACAGGGCCCGTACGGAGATACGCAGTATTTT. Protein product: CASSFSQGPYGDTQYF.

The V call is TRBV19, the J call TRBJ2-4, with D perhaps TRBD1 (6 bases). This CDR3 has 14 amino acids. In germline, CDR1 is LNHDA, CDR2 SQIVND (reference sequence). V was cut by 3 bases and J by 9 bases, with 15 bases left in between. CDR3 residues: CASSIAAGVTIQYF. CDR3 DNA: TGTGCCAGTAGTATTGCGGCAGGGGTCACCATTCAGTACTTC.

V usage is TRBV7-8 and J usage is TRBJ2-3; the D gene could be TRBD1 or TRBD2 (5 bases each). Trimming pared 1 base from V and 0 bases from J, leaving 8 bases between. The CDR3 is made up of 15 amino acids. Germline values: CDR1 SGHVS, CDR2 FQNEAQ. The DNA for the CDR3 is TGTGCCAGCAGCTTAGTGGGACCCAGCACAGATACGCAGTATTTT. It encodes CASSLVGPSTDTQYF.

CDR3 coding DNA: TGTGCCAGCAGTCTCCGGGATCCTCAGAACACTGAAGCTTTCTTT. This encodes CASSLRDPQNTEAFF. The chain is built from TRBV28 and TRBJ1-1; D uncertain. V lost 5 bases to trimming and J lost 1 base, with 14 bases between them. The CDR3 has 15 amino acids. Germline CDR1 MDHEN, CDR2 SYDVKM. Supplemented by reference TRBV28 and TRBJ1-1, the full variable domain reads DVKVTQSSRYLVKRTGEKVFLECVQDMDHENMFWYRQDPGLGLRLIYFSYDVKMKEKGDIPEGYSVSREKKERFSLILESASTNQTSMYLCASSLRDPQNTEAFFGQGTRLTVV.

The V gene is TRBV7-6, the J gene TRBJ1-4, with D possibly matching TRBD1 (5 bases). The V gene's germline CDR1 is SGHVS and CDR2 FNYEAQ. With 4 bases removed from V and 7 bases from J, the gap between germline ends came to 13 bases. The length of the CDR3 is 14 residues. CDR3 region: CASSWGMGGEKLFF. The CDR3 DNA reads TGTGCCAGCAGCTGGGGAATGGGGGGTGAAAAACTGTTTTTT.

The chain employs TRBV14 and TRBJ1-2; D might be TRBD1 (5 bases). The length of the CDR3 is 14 residues. V shed 4 bases and J shed 7 bases, with 16 bases lying between them. Per germline, CDR1 SGHDN and CDR2 FVKESK. DNA of the CDR3: TGTGCCAGCAGCCCAGGGCGGCAGACAAGTGGCTACACCTTC. This sequence encodes CASSPGRQTSGYTF.

This chain connects TRBV6-4 to TRBJ1-1; D is undetermined. Per germline, CDR1 MRHNA and CDR2 SNTAGT. CDR3 length equals 13 residues. The V end was cut by 6 bases, the J end by 4 bases, with 12 bases between. CDR3 in DNA: TGTGCCAGCAGCTCGTACGAGGGCACTGAAGCTTTCTTT. Its translation: CASSSYEGTEAFF.